The 30 T cell receptor beta chains reported below all come from one sample, sequenced in a study of cytomegalovirus exposure and HLA in healthy donors. A multiplex PCR was run with 60 Vbeta primers and 13 Jbeta primers. Clones were sequenced by immunoSEQ multiplex PCR, and TCRdb holds only the in-frame ones, with some missing. The table records approximately 160,000 clones, approximately 62% of them present only once. Sample: PBMCs. The receptors here all came from a man aged 45-65 years in good health and CMV-seronegative.

The gene calls are TRBV11-2 and TRBJ2-5; the match to TRBD1 covers 8 bases. The CDR3 is 16 residues long. V shed 5 bases and J 1 base; nucleotides not matched to a gene: 9. The germline V gene encodes CDR1 SGHAT and CDR2 FQNNGV. CDR3 amino acids: CASSRTGTGGQETQYF. As DNA, the CDR3 is TGTGCCAGCAGCCGTACCGGGACAGGCGGCCAAGAGACCCAGTACTTC.

As concerns this clone: A read error may account for a junction end that differs from germline. J is TRBJ2-5 and V is TRBV6-1, with unresolved D. From germline, CDR1 is MNHNS and CDR2 SASEGT. This CDR3 is built from 14 residues. CDR3 in amino acids: CASREGVLQETQYF. In DNA, the CDR3 is TGTGCCAGCAGGGAAGGAGTCTTACAAGAGACCCAGTACTTC.

The chain has TRBV9 and TRBJ2-2; D is undetermined. The germline V and J ends were trimmed by 0 bases and 5 bases, with 2 bases remaining between them. CDR3 length: 12 amino acids. CDR1 and CDR2 (germline): SGDLS, YYNGEE. CDR3 nucleotide sequence: TGTGCCAGCAGCGTAGCTACCGGGGAGCTGTTTTTT. Protein product: CASSVATGELFF.

V gene TRBV9 combines with J gene TRBJ2-5, with 10 bases identical to TRBD2. CDR3 size: 16 residues. The V gene end was trimmed by 0 bases and the J gene end by 4 bases; junction bases not matched to a gene: 6. Germline V gives CDR1 SGDLS, CDR2 YYNGEE. CDR3 sequence: CASSVGGAGGRETQYF. CDR3 bases: TGTGCCAGCAGCGTAGGAGGAGCGGGGGGGCGAGAGACCCAGTACTTC.

V is TRBV28 and J is TRBJ1-5; 10 bases align to TRBD1. Germline V gene lookup returns CDR1 MDHEN and CDR2 SYDVKM. V gave up 5 bases and J gave up 2 bases; unmatched junction bases: 3. There are 15 residues in the CDR3. The CDR3 is CASSRQGAGNQPQHF. The CDR3 bases are TGTGCCAGCAGTCGACAGGGGGCGGGCAATCAGCCCCAGCATTTT. Supplemented by reference TRBV28 and TRBJ1-5, the full variable domain reads DVKVTQSSRYLVKRTGEKVFLECVQDMDHENMFWYRQDPGLGLRLIYFSYDVKMKEKGDIPEGYSVSREKKERFSLILESASTNQTSMYLCASSRQGAGNQPQHFGDGTRLSIL.

V usage is TRBV5-4 and J usage is TRBJ2-3, with TRBD2 matching 15 bases. The CDR3 has 17 residues. The V and J ends lost 4 bases and 2 bases, in that order; junction bases with no gene match: 5. Germline loops: CDR1 SGHNT, CDR2 YYREEE (reference sequence). CDR3: CASSPRTSGGVTDTQYF. For the CDR3, the DNA is TGTGCCAGCAGCCCTCGGACTAGCGGGGGGGTCACAGATACGCAGTATTTT.

V gene TRBV7-8 combines with J gene TRBJ1-1; 9 bases align to TRBD1. The germline CDR1 and CDR2 sequences are SGHVS and FQNEAQ. This CDR3 spans 12 amino acids. With V trimmed by 5 bases and J by 10 bases, 5 bases remained unmatched. CDR3 bases: TGTGCCAGCAGCCCACTGGGACAGGGAGCTTTCTTT. As protein: CASSPLGQGAFF.

This chain uses TRBV27 with TRBJ1-2; 7 bases agree with TRBD1. This CDR3 is 14 amino acids long. Trimming cost V 2 bases and J 3 bases; bases outside gene matches: 3. Germline CDR1 reads MNHEY; CDR2 reads SMNVEV (reference sequence). The CDR3: CASSLRGRDYGYTF. CDR3 sequence (DNA): TGTGCCAGCAGTTTAAGGGGGCGCGACTATGGCTACACCTTC.

The J gene is TRBJ1-1, the V gene TRBV6-5, with 7 bases identical to TRBD1. Germline V CDR1 and CDR2: MNHEY, SVGAGI. The CDR3 length is 14 residues. V lost 5 bases, J lost 5 bases, and 8 bases stayed unmatched. The CDR3 loop is CASSIHRGGTEAFF. As DNA, the CDR3 is TGTGCCAGCAGTATCCACAGGGGTGGAACTGAAGCTTTCTTT.

This clone was counted a single time. The chain combines TRBV6-5 with TRBJ1-1; D unclear. The CDR3 totals 12 residues. Germline CDR1 is MNHEY and CDR2 is SVGAGI. V was trimmed by 0 bases and J by 11 bases, leaving 10 bases between them. In DNA, the CDR3 is TGTGCCAGCAGTTACTCGACCGGGGTGGCTTTCTTT. It is translated as CASSYSTGVAFF.

The V call is TRBV5-1, the J call TRBJ2-1, with 13 bases that match TRBD2. Germline V gene sequence: CDR1 SGHRS, CDR2 YFSETQ. Unmatched junction bases numbered 3, after V lost 3 bases and J lost 6 bases. The CDR3 loop spans 15 amino acids. CDR3 protein: CASSSTSGGANEQFF. In nucleotides, the CDR3 is TGCGCCAGCAGCTCAACTAGCGGGGGGGCCAATGAGCAGTTCTTC. Complete variable domain (other parts from reference TRBV5-1 and TRBJ2-1): KAGVTQTPRYLIKTRGQQVTLSCSPISGHRSVSWYQQTPGQGLQFLFEYFSETQRNKGNFPGRFSGRQFSNSRSEMNVSTLELGDSALYLCASSSTSGGANEQFFGPGTRLTVL.

The genes are TRBV15 and TRBJ1-1; D uncertain. This CDR3 region has 13 residues. Trimming took 0 bases from V and 13 from J, leaving 15 bases between them. Germline V gene lookup returns CDR1 LNHNV and CDR2 YYDKDF (reference sequence). This chain's CDR3 is CATSRDTGEGGFF. The CDR3 DNA follows: TGTGCCACCAGCAGAGATACTGGAGAGGGAGGTTTCTTT.

The V call is TRBV14, the J call TRBJ1-1, with D hard to call. The CDR3 consists of 14 residues. V lost 0 bases and J 1 base, leaving 6 bases between the germline ends. Germline assignment: CDR1 SGHDN and CDR2 FVKESK. The CDR3 DNA is TGTGCCAGCAGCCAAGATCTGAGGAACACTGAAGCTTTCTTT. Translated, it gives CASSQDLRNTEAFF.

This clone was recorded a few times. The rearrangement links TRBV16 to TRBJ1-2, with D perhaps matching TRBD1 (6 bases). Trimming pared 0 bases from V and 4 bases from J, leaving 15 bases between. Germline V gives CDR1 KGHSY, CDR2 FQNENV. The CDR3 totals 16 residues. The chain's CDR3 is CASSQSSQGTSYGYTF. The CDR3 nucleotides are TGTGCCAGCAGCCAATCTAGCCAGGGGACATCCTATGGCTACACCTTC.

V is TRBV7-2 and J is TRBJ1-5; 10 nucleotides align to TRBD1. Unmatched junction bases numbered 4, after V lost 1 base and J lost 7 bases. This CDR3 comprises 15 residues. CDR1 and CDR2 (germline): SGHTA, FQGNSA. CDR3 sequence: CASSLVPGQGQPQHF. The CDR3 DNA is TGTGCCAGCAGCTTAGTGCCGGGACAGGGGCAGCCCCAGCATTTT.

This chain joins TRBV5-4 and TRBJ2-1; D is uncertain. Germline V gene lookup returns CDR1 SGHNT and CDR2 YYREEE (reference sequence). Trimming took off 3 bases at V and 3 bases at J, with 13 bases between the two ends. The CDR3 consists of 15 residues. CDR3 in amino acids: CASSSKAQDYNEQFF. CDR3 DNA: TGTGCCAGCAGCTCTAAGGCCCAGGACTACAATGAGCAGTTCTTC.

The rearrangement uses TRBV7-3 and TRBJ2-5, with no clear D. V lost 4 bases and J lost 5, with 5 bases in between. CDR1 is SGHTA, CDR2 FQGTGA, per germline. The CDR3 is made up of 11 amino acids. CDR3 DNA sequence: TGTGCCAGCAGCTCCGGGGAGACCCAGTACTTC. Residues: CASSSGETQYF.

The V gene is TRBV13, the J gene TRBJ1-2, with a possible D match to TRBD1 (5 bases). V was pared by 1 base and J by 1 base, with 13 bases between. There are 16 residues in the CDR3. CDR1 and CDR2 from the germline V gene are PRHDT and FYEKMQ (reference sequence). The CDR3 DNA sequence: TGTGCCAGCAGCTTAGTAGGGGTCGGGGGTAACTATGGCTACACCTTC. Its translation: CASSLVGVGGNYGYTF.

V usage is TRBV29-1 and J usage is TRBJ1-1; possibly TRBD1 for D (5 bases). This CDR3 has 12 amino acids. The V gene's germline CDR1 is SQVTM and CDR2 ANQGSEA. V was shortened by 7 bases and J by 6 bases, with 15 bases between the two germline ends. The CDR3 nucleotides read TGCAGCGCGATTCTTGACAGACCTGAAGCTTTCTTT. Protein product: CSAILDRPEAFF.

This chain uses TRBV4-1 with TRBJ1-2; weak D call: TRBD1 (5 bases). The CDR3 is 14 residues long. The V end was cut by 4 bases, the J end by 2 bases, with 11 bases between. Germline V gives CDR1 MGHRA, CDR2 YSYEKL. CDR3 residues: CASSRTTRNYGYTF. CDR3 in DNA: TGCGCCAGCAGCCGGACAACACGGAACTATGGCTACACCTTC.

The gene calls are TRBV9 and TRBJ2-7; weak D call: TRBD2 (6 bases). Deletions cut 0 bases from V and 2 bases from J, with 9 bases between. Germline V gene sequence: CDR1 SGDLS, CDR2 YYNGEE. This CDR3 is built from 14 residues. The CDR3 sequence: CASSVAEGTYEQYF. As DNA, the CDR3 is TGTGCCAGCAGCGTAGCGGAGGGTACCTACGAGCAGTACTTC.

This clone was seen a handful of times. The rearrangement links TRBV6-1 to TRBJ1-1; D gene ambiguous. V was shortened by 7 bases and J by 0 bases, with 12 bases between the two germline ends. The CDR3 has 14 amino acids. CDR1 and CDR2 from the germline V gene are MNHNS and SASEGT. The CDR3 protein is CASTAADMNTEAFF. The CDR3 DNA is TGTGCCAGCACCGCTGCGGATATGAACACTGAAGCTTTCTTT.

This clone has more than one count but fewer than ten. The chain uses TRBV28 and TRBJ1-6; D unclear. V was pared by 6 bases and J by 0 bases, with 15 bases between. CDR3 size: 17 residues. Germline V gene data show CDR1 as MDHEN and CDR2 as SYDVKM. As DNA, the CDR3 is TGTGCCAGCAGCATCGTCTCAACTAGCTCCTATAATTCACCCCTCCACTTT. It yields the protein CASSIVSTSSYNSPLHF.

The rearrangement joins TRBV7-3 to TRBJ2-2; D is unresolved. Trimming removed 5 bases from V and 2 bases from J, with 3 bases in between. The germline CDR1 and CDR2 sequences are SGHTA and FQGTGA. The CDR3 consists of 12 residues. Written as DNA, the CDR3 is TGTGCCAGCAGCCTCAACACCGGGGAGCTGTTTTTT. Translating it yields CASSLNTGELFF.

The chain links TRBV7-9 to TRBJ1-1; D not certain. The CDR3 length is 14 residues. Germline CDR1 and CDR2: SEHNR and FQNEAQ (reference sequence). Trimming removed 2 bases at V and 3 bases at J, with 10 bases between. The DNA for the CDR3 is TGTGCCAGCAGCTTACTCCGACTTTACACTGAAGCTTTCTTT. Its translation: CASSLLRLYTEAFF.

In this sample, this clone turned up a few times. This chain uses TRBV6-5 with TRBJ1-4; tentatively, D is TRBD1 (5 bases). CDR3 length: 14 amino acids. The V gene's germline CDR1 is MNHEY and CDR2 SVGAGI. V lost 4 bases and J 8 bases, leaving 14 bases between the germline ends. The CDR3 DNA sequence: TGTGCCAGCAGTTTGGACATAGGGGTCGAAAAACTGTTTTTT. This codes for CASSLDIGVEKLFF.

Concerning this clone: This CDR3 is also generated by other DNA sequences in the sample. The chain is built from TRBV5-1 and TRBJ2-3; no reliable D call. Per the germline V gene, CDR1 is SGHRS and CDR2 is YFSETQ. Trimming shortened V by 0 bases and J by 0 bases, and 11 bases separated the two germline ends. The CDR3 is made up of 16 amino acids. The CDR3 loop is CASSLGFQTSTDTQYF. The CDR3 DNA reads as TGCGCCAGCAGCTTGGGGTTCCAGACTAGCACAGATACGCAGTATTTT.

This chain uses TRBV9 with TRBJ2-3; 13 bases are a match to TRBD2. Germline assignment: CDR1 SGDLS and CDR2 YYNGEE. The J segment lost 5 bases and the V segment lost 4 bases, leaving 10 bases of the junction unmatched. The CDR3 contains 17 residues. The DNA for the CDR3 is TGTGCCAGCAGCACCGGACTAGCGGGGGTACGGGGAGATACGCAGTATTTT. It is translated as CASSTGLAGVRGDTQYF.

This clone was seen only a few times. This chain joins TRBV5-1 and TRBJ1-1, with 8 bases aligning to TRBD1. Germline loops: CDR1 SGHRS, CDR2 YFSETQ. The CDR3 loop spans 15 amino acids. V was pared by 3 bases and J by 5 bases, with 9 bases of the junction left unmatched. CDR3 amino acids: CASSSLPGQVTEAFF. CDR3 sequence (DNA): TGCGCCAGCAGCTCCCTACCGGGACAGGTTACTGAAGCTTTCTTT.

The chain links TRBV19 to TRBJ2-3, with D possibly matching TRBD2 (6 bases). The CDR3 consists of 14 residues. Germline V lookup: CDR1 LNHDA, CDR2 SQIVND (reference sequence). Between the trimmed V and J ends, which lost 6 bases and 3 bases, there was a span of 13 bases. CDR3 sequence reads: CASRPRRETDTQYF. CDR3 DNA: TGTGCCAGTAGACCGAGGAGGGAAACAGATACGCAGTATTTT.